This entry concerns a single T cell receptor beta chain. Its target antigen remains unknown. No much larger clonotype is one base removed from it; base qualities were not supplied. The collaborating institutions used their own protocols to collect whole blood in K2EDTA tubes. For TCRbeta analysis, collaborators shipped samples in one of three forms: frozen whole blood, isolated PBMCs, or DNA extracted from either of those sample types. Here V drops 6 bases and J drops 1 base, and the junction holds 5 bases not matched to any gene. Its CDR3 holds 15 amino acids, cysteine through phenylalanine. Of the read, only the CDR3 DNA is kept; its 45 bases are in frame from base 1. CDR1 and CDR2 are read off the germline V gene (reference sequence) as MNHEY and SMNVEV. The sample comes from a study of blood T cell repertoires in COVID-19 (TCRdb year 2020). Concerning the study at large: The collaborator samples originated in the United States, Italy and Spain and spanned the acute and convalescent phases of COVID-19. The material from the prospective study consisted of cDNA or gDNA derived from T cells, B-cell-depleted T cells, or PBMCs. Deeply sampled blood TCRbeta repertoires from subjects exposed to, actively infected with, or recovered from COVID-19 were included in the dataset. The repertoires were released in a freely available public database meant as a resource for research on the immune response to SARS-CoV-2. The samples were drawn from the first 160 participants of the ongoing ImmuneRACE study and from some 1,300 subjects provided by 6 global collaborators. The sample metadata nearly always contained a de-identified subject ID, COVID-19 status, age in years and sex. Where available, HLA class I and class II types were obtained from metadata supplied by the sample provider rather than from assay-based typing. The paper's findings and limits, for the study overall: The quantity of clinical and demographic metadata differed by source and by participant and was supplied without curation.

TCRbeta CDR3 regions were amplified from genomic DNA by means of the immunoSEQ Assay, a bias-controlled multiplex PCR. The paper's processing steps were these. The number of nucleated cells in each sample was estimated by amplification of reference gene primers within the assay. Sequence reads were collapsed and filtered to measure the absolute abundance of every unique TCRbeta CDR3 rearrangement. For each sample, productive Simpson clonality was calculated as the square root of Simpson's diversity index across productive rearrangements. TCRdb carries this immuneACCESS record with in-frame sequences only. Its versions omit some clonotypes, under half of them owing to an unresolved V gene in the studies checked, with the rest unexplained. V and J calls and clone size are given by that table; D and trimming were obtained from the DNA. The sample has about 190,000 clones on record, around 80% of them singletons. The ten largest clonotypes hold 13% to 15% of the sample.

Sample: peripheral blood. The receptor chain draws on TRBV27 and TRBJ1-5; 8 bases in the middle match TRBD1. The clonotype comes from a man younger than 45 with active or convalescent COVID-19. Read as DNA, the sequence is TGTGCCAGCAGCCTTGGACAGGGAAGCAATCAGCCCCAGCATTTT. Its translation reads: CASSLGQGSNQPQHF.